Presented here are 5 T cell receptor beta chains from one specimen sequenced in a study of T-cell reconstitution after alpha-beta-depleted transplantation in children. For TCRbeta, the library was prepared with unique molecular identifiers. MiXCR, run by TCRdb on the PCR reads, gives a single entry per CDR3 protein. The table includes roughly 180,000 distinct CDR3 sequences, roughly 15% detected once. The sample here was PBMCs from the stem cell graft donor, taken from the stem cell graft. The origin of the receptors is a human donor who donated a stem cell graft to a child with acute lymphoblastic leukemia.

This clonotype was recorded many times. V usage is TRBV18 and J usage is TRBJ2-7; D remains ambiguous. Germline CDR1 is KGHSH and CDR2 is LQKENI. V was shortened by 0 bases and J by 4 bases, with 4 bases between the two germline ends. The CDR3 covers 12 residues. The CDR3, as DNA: TGTGCCAGCTCACCACCCATATACGAGCAGTACTTC. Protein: CASSPPIYEQYF.

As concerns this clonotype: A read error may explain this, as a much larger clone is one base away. CDR3 DNA: TGCGCCAGCAGCTTGGGCAGAAGGAACATTCAGTACTTC. Translating gives CASSLGRRNIQYF. The V gene is TRBV5-1, the J gene TRBJ2-4; D not resolved. Germline V gene lookup returns CDR1 SGHRS and CDR2 YFSETQ. This CDR3 has 13 residues. Trimming took off 0 bases at V and 7 bases at J, with 8 bases between the two ends.

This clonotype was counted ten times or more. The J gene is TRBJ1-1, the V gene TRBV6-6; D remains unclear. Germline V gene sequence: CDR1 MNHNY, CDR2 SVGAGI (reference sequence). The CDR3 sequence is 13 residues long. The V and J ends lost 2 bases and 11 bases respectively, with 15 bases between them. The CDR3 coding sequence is TGTGCCAGCAGTTACAATCCACAGACGGAGGCTTTCTTT. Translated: CASSYNPQTEAFF.

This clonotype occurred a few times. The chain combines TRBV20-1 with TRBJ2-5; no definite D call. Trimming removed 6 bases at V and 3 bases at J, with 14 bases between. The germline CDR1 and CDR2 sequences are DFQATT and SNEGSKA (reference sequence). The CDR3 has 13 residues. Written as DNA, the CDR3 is TGCAGTGCAAGTCGACGTGCGGAAGAGACCCAGTACTTC. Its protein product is CSASRRAEETQYF.

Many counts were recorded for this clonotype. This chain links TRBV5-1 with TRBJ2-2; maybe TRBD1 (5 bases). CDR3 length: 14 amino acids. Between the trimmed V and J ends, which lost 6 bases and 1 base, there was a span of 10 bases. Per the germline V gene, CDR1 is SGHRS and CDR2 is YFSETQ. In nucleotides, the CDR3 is TGCGCCAGCACCTACGGACAGAACACCGGGGAGCTGTTTTTT. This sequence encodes CASTYGQNTGELFF.